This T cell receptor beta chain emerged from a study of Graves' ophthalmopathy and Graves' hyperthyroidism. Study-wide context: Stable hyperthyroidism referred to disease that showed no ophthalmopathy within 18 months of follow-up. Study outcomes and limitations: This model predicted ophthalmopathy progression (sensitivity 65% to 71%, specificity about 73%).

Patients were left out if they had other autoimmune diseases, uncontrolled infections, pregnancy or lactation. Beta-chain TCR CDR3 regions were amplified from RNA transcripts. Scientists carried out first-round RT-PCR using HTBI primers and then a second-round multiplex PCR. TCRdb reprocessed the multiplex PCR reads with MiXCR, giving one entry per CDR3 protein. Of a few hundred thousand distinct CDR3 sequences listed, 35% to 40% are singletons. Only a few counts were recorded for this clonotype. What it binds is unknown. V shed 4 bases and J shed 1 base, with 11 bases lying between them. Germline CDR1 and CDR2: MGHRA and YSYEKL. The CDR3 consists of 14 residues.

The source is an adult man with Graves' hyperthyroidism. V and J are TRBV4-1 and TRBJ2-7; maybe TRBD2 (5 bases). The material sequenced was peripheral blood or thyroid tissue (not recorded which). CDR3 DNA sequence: TGCGCCAGCAGCCCCTTGGGGAGATCCTACGAGCAGTACTTC. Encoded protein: CASSPLGRSYEQYF.